Presented here are 27 T cell receptor beta chains from one specimen sequenced in a study of T cells after posttransplantation cyclophosphamide. Treatment was busulfan-fludarabine conditioning, a marrow graft, and cyclophosphamide on days +3 and +4. Here immunoSEQ multiplex PCR was the method, and the copy in TCRdb shows in-frame clones only, minus some. This sample carries roughly 2,800 clones, none of them present only once. The sample consisted of PBMCs, taken 30 days after allogeneic stem cell transplant with posttransplant cyclophosphamide. The source is a female patient in her 60s who received an allogeneic stem cell transplant from an unrelated donor, was CMV-positive, and had acute GVHD only. Among the T cells, some may be from the graft donor.

This clone was counted many times. This rearrangement joins TRBV7-2 to TRBJ2-7; D not certain. The V end was cut by 5 bases, the J end by 4 bases, with 9 bases between. From germline, CDR1 is SGHTA and CDR2 FQGNSA. The CDR3 covers 12 residues. CDR3 protein: CASSPKVYEQYF. The CDR3 DNA is TGTGCCAGCAGCCCCAAGGTATACGAGCAGTACTTC.

This clone showed up just a few times. V is TRBV6-2 or TRBV6-3 and J is TRBJ2-5, with D perhaps TRBD1 (6 bases). Germline V CDR1 and CDR2: MNHEY, SVGEGT. Trimming shortened V by 5 bases and J by 1 base, and 11 bases separated the two germline ends. The CDR3 contains 14 residues. CDR3 sequence (DNA): TGTGCCAGCAGTCCCCAGGGGTTCCAAGAGACCCAGTACTTC. This translates into CASSPQGFQETQYF.

There are many counts of this clone. The chain employs TRBV2 and TRBJ1-5; D might be TRBD1 (5 bases). Per the germline V gene, CDR1 is SNHLY and CDR2 is FYNNEI. V lost 3 bases, J lost 4 bases, and 13 bases lay in between. The CDR3 loop spans 15 amino acids. For the CDR3, the DNA is TGTGCCAGCAGTGATGGCAGGGCCCTAAATCAGCCCCAGCATTTT. It yields the protein CASSDGRALNQPQHF.

This clone was counted many times. This sequence joins TRBV6-5 and TRBJ2-2, with 8 nucleotides matching TRBD2. The CDR3 loop spans 15 amino acids. Germline V lookup: CDR1 MNHEY, CDR2 SVGAGI. J gave up 6 bases and V 2 bases, and 5 bases lay outside the gene matches. The CDR3 coding sequence is TGTGCCAGCAGTTACGAGACTAGCGCCCCCGGGGAGCTGTTTTTT. This gives the protein CASSYETSAPGELFF.

Many counts were recorded for this clone. This rearrangement joins TRBV13 to TRBJ1-5, with D tentatively TRBD1 (5 bases). Germline V gene sequence: CDR1 PRHDT, CDR2 FYEKMQ (reference sequence). Trimming pared 0 bases from V and 6 bases from J, leaving 12 bases between. The CDR3 has 15 amino acids. The CDR3 is CASSLGAGRGQPQHF. Written as DNA, the CDR3 is TGTGCCAGCAGCTTAGGCGCAGGGAGGGGTCAGCCCCAGCATTTT.

This clone was picked up many times. The chain joins TRBV18 to TRBJ1-2, with TRBD1 as a possible D gene (5 bases). Trimming took 6 bases from V and 8 from J, leaving 13 bases between them. Germline assignment: CDR1 KGHSH and CDR2 LQKENI. This CDR3 contains 12 residues. The CDR3 protein is CASSQGALGYTF. The CDR3 DNA reads TGTGCCAGCTCCCAGGGAGCATTGGGCTACACCTTC.

This clone was counted at least ten times. The chain has TRBV6-2 or TRBV6-3 and TRBJ2-3; 7 bases are a match to TRBD2. This CDR3 region has 14 residues. With V trimmed by 6 bases and J by 1 base, 4 bases remained unmatched. The germline gives CDR1 MNHEY, CDR2 SVGEGT. CDR3 bases: TGTGCCAGCAGAGTGAGCGGGGGCACAGATACGCAGTATTTT. This sequence encodes CASRVSGGTDTQYF.

This clone was counted ten times or more. J is TRBJ1-4 and V is TRBV10-3, with D uncertain. The CDR3 contains 15 residues. V lost 2 bases to trimming and J lost 0 bases, with 7 bases between them. Germline V CDR1 and CDR2: ENHRY, SYGVKD. CDR3 DNA sequence: TGTGCCATCAGTGAGAGGCAGGCAACTAATGAAAAACTGTTTTTT. Residues: CAISERQATNEKLFF.

There are many counts of this clone. The V gene is TRBV29-1, the J gene TRBJ2-1, with D hard to call. The CDR3 runs 11 residues. Germline V gene data show CDR1 as SQVTM and CDR2 as ANQGSEA. Trimming cost V 6 bases and J 7 bases, with 10 bases left between them. The CDR3 DNA reads TGCAGCGTCAAGGCCAGTAATGAGCAGTTCTTC. This codes for CSVKASNEQFF.

There are many counts of this clone. The CDR3 DNA is TGTGCCAGCAGCCCAAGAGGTCCGGGGGAGCTGTTTTTT. This encodes CASSPRGPGELFF. The V and J genes are TRBV7-9 and TRBJ2-2; D remains ambiguous. The CDR3 loop spans 13 amino acids. Looked up from germline, CDR1 is SEHNR and CDR2 is FQNEAQ (reference sequence). The ends were cut back, 5 bases at V and 8 bases at J, with 12 bases in the middle. The full variable domain, completed using reference TRBV7-9 and TRBJ2-2, is DTGVSQNPRHKITKRGQNVTFRCDPISEHNRLYWYRQTLGQGPEFLTYFQNEAQLEKSRLLSDRFSAERPKGSFSTLEIQRTEQGDSAMYLCASSPRGPGELFFGEGSRLTVL.

In this sample, this clone is large. The chain joins TRBV18 to TRBJ2-1; TRBD2 might be the D (5 bases). CDR3 length: 13 amino acids. Germline CDR1 KGHSH, CDR2 LQKENI. Trimming took 10 bases from V and 5 from J, leaving 15 bases between them. The CDR3: CATHGDRNNEQFF. CDR3 DNA: TGTGCCACCCACGGGGATAGGAACAATGAGCAGTTCTTC. The full variable domain, in which reference TRBV18 and TRBJ2-1 provide the parts outside the CDR3, is NAGVMQNPRHLVRRRGQEARLRCSPMKGHSHVYWYRQLPEEGLKFMVYLQKENIIDESGMPKERFSAEFPKEGPSILRIQQVVRGDSAAYFCATHGDRNNEQFFGPGTRLTVL.

The sample holds many counts of this clone. The V and J genes are TRBV29-1 and TRBJ2-1, with TRBD1 matching over 7 bases. Germline assignment: CDR1 SQVTM and CDR2 ANQGSEA. The CDR3 sequence is 16 residues long. V shed 6 bases, J shed 3 bases, and the junction held 14 bases outside the gene matches. CDR3 protein: CSVPPGQPTYYNEQFF. The CDR3 DNA reads TGCAGCGTCCCACCGGGACAGCCGACTTACTACAATGAGCAGTTCTTC.

This clone has a count of ten or more. J is TRBJ2-3 and V is TRBV7-2, with D perhaps TRBD2 (5 bases). Trimming cost V 1 base and J 7 bases, with 18 bases left between them. This CDR3 has 16 amino acids. From germline, CDR1 is SGHTA and CDR2 FQGNSA. As DNA, the CDR3 is TGTGCCAGCAGCTTAGGGACCGGAGCGGCCCCCAATACGCAGTATTTT. This translates into CASSLGTGAAPNTQYF. Full variable domain (missing parts from reference TRBV7-2 and TRBJ2-3): GAGVSQSPSNKVTEKGKDVELRCDPISGHTALYWYRQSLGQGLEFLIYFQGNSAPDKSGLPSDRFSAERTGGSVSTLTIQRTQQEDSAVYLCASSLGTGAAPNTQYFGPGTRLTVL.

This clone was seen at least ten times. This chain joins TRBV28 and TRBJ1-2; 8 bases align to TRBD1. In germline, CDR1 is MDHEN, CDR2 SYDVKM. The J segment lost 3 bases and the V segment lost 5 bases, leaving 14 bases of the junction unmatched. CDR3 length: 17 amino acids. Here the CDR3 DNA reads TGTGCCAGCAGTCCCTTGGGGCAGGGGGCGCTCGACTATGGCTACACCTTC. Its protein is CASSPLGQGALDYGYTF.

This clone showed up many times. This chain joins TRBV4-3 and TRBJ2-1, with D tentatively TRBD2 (6 bases). The germline V and J ends were trimmed by 1 base and 1 base, with 11 bases remaining between them. CDR1 LGHNA and CDR2 YSLEER come from the germline V gene. The CDR3 extends over 16 amino acids. CDR3 loop: CASSQGRDLSYNEQFF. CDR3 in DNA: TGCGCCAGCAGCCAAGGCCGGGACTTATCCTACAATGAGCAGTTCTTC.

This clone was recorded at least ten times. V is TRBV28 and J is TRBJ1-1; D possibly corresponds to TRBD1 (5 bases). Germline CDR1 MDHEN, CDR2 SYDVKM. V was cut by 1 base and J by 7 bases, with 13 bases left in between. CDR3 length: 14 amino acids. DNA for the CDR3: TGTGCCAGCAGTTTATTAGGGGCCCTGGATGAAGCTTTCTTT. Residues: CASSLLGALDEAFF.

This clone was observed many times. The rearrangement joins TRBV19 to TRBJ2-7, with 10 bases lining up with TRBD2. After removal of 8 bases from V and 2 bases from J, the junction contained 3 bases not matched to a gene. Germline V gene sequence: CDR1 LNHDA, CDR2 SQIVND (reference sequence). This CDR3 region has 13 residues. CDR3 amino acids: CASGLAGAYEQYF. The CDR3 nucleotides are TGTGCCAGTGGGCTAGCGGGGGCCTACGAGCAGTACTTC.

This clone has at least ten counts. This chain uses TRBV4-3 with TRBJ2-7; 8 bases fit TRBD2. Germline trimming cut 3 bases from V and 7 bases from J; bases unmatched to any gene: 14. Germline V gene data show CDR1 as LGHNA and CDR2 as YSLEER. The CDR3 is 16 residues long. CDR3 region: CASSQEMGRGAEEQYF. In DNA, the CDR3 is TGCGCCAGCAGCCAGGAAATGGGGCGGGGGGCGGAGGAGCAGTACTTC.

This clone was detected ten times or more. This chain uses TRBV2 with TRBJ2-1; 10 bases are a match to TRBD2. The CDR3 has 16 residues. CDR1 and CDR2 from the germline V gene are SNHLY and FYNNEI. Trimming took 4 bases from V and 12 from J; bases not matched to a gene: 15. CDR3 amino acids: CASSAMFGTSEVGQFF. The CDR3 nucleotides read TGTGCCAGCAGTGCTATGTTCGGGACTAGCGAAGTGGGGCAGTTCTTC.

The sample holds many counts of this clone. V and J are TRBV11-2 and TRBJ2-7; TRBD2 might be the D (6 bases). Germline CDR1 SGHAT, CDR2 FQNNGV. V lost 1 base, J lost 5 bases, and 18 bases lay in between. This CDR3 region has 16 residues. CDR3 residues: CASSLGEWGERNEQYF. CDR3 sequence (DNA): TGTGCCAGCAGCTTAGGAGAGTGGGGGGAGCGAAACGAGCAGTACTTC.

This clone showed up just a few times. The rearrangement links TRBV30 to TRBJ2-4; 7 positions agree with TRBD1. This CDR3 comprises 17 residues. Losses at the gene ends were 5 bases for V and 3 bases for J; bases not matched to a gene: 16. CDR1 GTSNPN and CDR2 SVGIG come from the germline V gene (reference sequence). DNA of the CDR3: TGTGCCTGGTCGCTTACTGAGCTAGGGGGCGGCAAAAACATTCAGTACTTC. Its translation is CAWSLTELGGGKNIQYF.

This clone was observed many times. The chain couples TRBV5-8 to TRBJ2-7; no firm D call. CDR1 is SGHTS, CDR2 YDEGEE, per germline. The V end was cut by 0 bases, the J end by 3 bases, with 10 bases between. The CDR3 totals 14 residues. The chain's CDR3 is CASSLEAANYEQYF. In nucleotides, the CDR3 is TGTGCCAGCAGCTTGGAGGCGGCGAACTACGAGCAGTACTTC.

This clone was seen repeatedly, ten times or more. The V and J genes are TRBV15 and TRBJ2-1; D might be TRBD1 (5 bases). V lost 3 bases and J lost 6, with 12 bases in between. Germline V CDR1 and CDR2: LNHNV, YYDKDF (reference sequence). The CDR3 spans 14 residues. The CDR3 DNA reads as TGTGCCACCAGCAGTCGCCAGGGAATCAATGAGCAGTTCTTC. Amino acid sequence: CATSSRQGINEQFF.

At least ten counts were recorded for this clone. V is TRBV6-2 or TRBV6-3 and J is TRBJ2-2; TRBD1 aligns across 10 bases. Germline V gene data show CDR1 as MNHEY and CDR2 as SVGEGT. This CDR3 has 16 amino acids. With V trimmed by 1 base and J by 7 bases, 6 bases remained unmatched. CDR3 in amino acids: CASSYYDRGLGGELFF. CDR3 in DNA: TGTGCCAGCAGTTACTATGACAGGGGGCTCGGCGGGGAGCTGTTTTTT.

By proportion, this clone is medium-sized (0.01 to 0.1%). The chain couples TRBV5-3 to TRBJ1-5; 7 nucleotides line up with TRBD1. TRBV5-3 is an open reading frame, and its role is uncertain. J was trimmed by 0 bases and V by 0 bases; bases with no gene match: 12. The CDR3 length is 19 residues. The CDR3 DNA sequence: TGTGCCAGAAGCTTGGATCGACAGGGAGGAAGCTATAGCAATCAGCCCCAGCATTTT. This gives the protein CARSLDRQGGSYSNQPQHF.

This clone is categorized as medium-sized. The V and J genes are TRBV5-5 and TRBJ1-5, with unresolved D. V shed 4 bases and J shed 2 bases, with 22 bases lying between them. CDR1 is SGHKS and CDR2 is YYEKEE in the germline V gene (reference sequence). This CDR3 is built from 18 residues. CDR3 nucleotides: TGTGCCAGCAGCAGCACAGCTCGCCTTTCGTCAGGCAATCAGCCCCAGCATTTT. This gives the protein CASSSTARLSSGNQPQHF.

This clone was recorded at least ten times. J is TRBJ1-1 and V is TRBV9; D unresolved. Germline CDR1 is SGDLS and CDR2 is YYNGEE. V lost 4 bases and J 2 bases, leaving 12 bases between the germline ends. The CDR3 has 14 amino acids. Here the CDR3 DNA reads TGTGCCAGCAGCCCCGGCAGCGTAAACACTGAAGCTTTCTTT. Translated, it gives CASSPGSVNTEAFF.